The sequence of this T cell receptor beta chain was determined in a study of T-cell memory formation after mild COVID-19. Study-level information: In these data, TCR clusters were largely donor specific.

Trimming took off 3 bases at V and 9 bases at J, with 15 bases between the two ends. Germline-derived CDR1 and CDR2 are MGHDK and SYGVNS. This CDR3 is 13 amino acids long. Employing constant-segment primers, 5'RACE generated TCR alpha and TCR beta cDNA libraries bearing sample barcodes and UMIs. Each CDR3 protein gets one entry after TCRdb re-called the 5' RACE reads with MiXCR. The sample has 200,000 to 250,000 distinct CDR3 sequences; around 9.5% are singletons. The source of this sequence is a man aged 18 to 30 who had mild COVID-19 (a few samples of this study predate the infection). Cell type and time point are not known. The rearrangement uses TRBV25-1 and TRBJ2-7; D is unresolved. Sequencing used PBMCs or a T cell subset sorted from them (not recorded which). CDR3 loop: CASSDLGLSRQYF. For the CDR3, the DNA is TGTGCCAGCAGTGATCTAGGGTTAAGTAGGCAGTACTTC.